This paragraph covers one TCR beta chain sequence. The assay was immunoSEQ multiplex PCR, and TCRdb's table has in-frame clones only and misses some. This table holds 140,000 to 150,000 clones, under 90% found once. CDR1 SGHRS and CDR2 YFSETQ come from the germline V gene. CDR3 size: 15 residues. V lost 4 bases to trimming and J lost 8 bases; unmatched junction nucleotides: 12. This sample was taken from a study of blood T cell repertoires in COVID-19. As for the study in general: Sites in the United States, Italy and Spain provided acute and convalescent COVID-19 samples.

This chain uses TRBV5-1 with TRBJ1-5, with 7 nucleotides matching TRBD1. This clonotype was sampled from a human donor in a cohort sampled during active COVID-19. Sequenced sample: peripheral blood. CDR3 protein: CASSPRDSRAEPQHF. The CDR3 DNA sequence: TGCGCCAGCAGCCCCCGGGACAGTCGGGCAGAGCCCCAGCATTTT.